This T cell receptor (beta chain) was recovered during a study of a mutant IDH1 vaccine in newly diagnosed glioma. Whole-study context: With temozolomide cycles, or 4-6 weeks after radiotherapy alone, vaccination was started.

Germline V gene data show CDR1 as LGHNA and CDR2 as YNFKEQ. The CDR3 consists of 18 residues. V was trimmed by 1 base and J by 0 bases, leaving 16 bases between them. Data came from immunoSEQ multiplex PCR; TCRdb stores just in-frame clones and leaves some out. The table has about 52,000 clones, approximately 80% seen once; the top ten hold around 4.7%. In regard to this clone: Its antigen is not known.

As for time point: week 47, end of study. It was 300 ug of mutant IDH1 20-mer peptide that made up each vaccine dose, given with topical imiquimod. The chain links TRBV4-2 to TRBJ1-3; a weak D match, TRBD1 (6 bases). The source of this sequence is a woman in her 40s with glioma. Some clones in this sample may be carry-over from other donors' samples. The sequences come from PBMCs, collected from a glioma patient whose treatment included an IDH1 peptide vaccine. The CDR3 bases are TGTGCCAGCAGCCAAGCCCGAGGGGGTACAGCCTCTGGAAACACCATATATTTT. Translating gives CASSQARGGTASGNTIYF.